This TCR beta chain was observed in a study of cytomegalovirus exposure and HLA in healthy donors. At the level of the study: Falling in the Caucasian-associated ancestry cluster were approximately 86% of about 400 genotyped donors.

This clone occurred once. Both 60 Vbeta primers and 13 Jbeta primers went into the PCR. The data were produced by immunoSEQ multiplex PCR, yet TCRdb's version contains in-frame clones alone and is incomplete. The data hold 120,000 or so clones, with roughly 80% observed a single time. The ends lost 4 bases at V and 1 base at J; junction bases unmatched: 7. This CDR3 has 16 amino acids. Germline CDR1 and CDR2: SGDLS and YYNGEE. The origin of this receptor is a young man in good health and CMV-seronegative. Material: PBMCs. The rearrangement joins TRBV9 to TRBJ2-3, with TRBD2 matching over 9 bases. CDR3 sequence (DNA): TGTGCCAGCAGCCTCAGAAGCGGGAGGCGCACAGATACGCAGTATTTT. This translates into CASSLRSGRRTDTQYF.